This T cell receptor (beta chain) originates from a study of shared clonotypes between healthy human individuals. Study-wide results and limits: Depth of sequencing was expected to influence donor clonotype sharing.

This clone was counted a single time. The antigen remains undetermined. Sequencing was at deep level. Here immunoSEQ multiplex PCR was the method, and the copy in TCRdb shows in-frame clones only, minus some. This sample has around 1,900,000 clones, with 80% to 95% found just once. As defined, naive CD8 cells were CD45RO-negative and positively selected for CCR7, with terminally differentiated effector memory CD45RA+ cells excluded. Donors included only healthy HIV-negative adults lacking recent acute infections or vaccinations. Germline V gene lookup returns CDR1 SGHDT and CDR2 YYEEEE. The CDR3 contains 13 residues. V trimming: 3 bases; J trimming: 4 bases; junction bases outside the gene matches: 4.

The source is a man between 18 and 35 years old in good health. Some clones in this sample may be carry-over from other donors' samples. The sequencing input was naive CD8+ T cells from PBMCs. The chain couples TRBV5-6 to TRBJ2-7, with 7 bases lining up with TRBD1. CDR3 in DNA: TGTGCCAGCAGCTCGACAGGGCTATACGAGCAGTACTTC. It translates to CASSSTGLYEQYF.